A selection of T cell receptor beta chains follows, all from one sample in a study of T cells in Graves' hyperthyroidism and ophthalmopathy. TCRdb re-derived calls from the multiplex PCR reads in MiXCR, one entry per CDR3 protein. The data hold some 350,000 distinct CDR3 sequences, with roughly 15% observed a single time. The material sequenced was blood. These receptors all stem from a woman aged 55-70 years with Graves' ophthalmopathy. Both conserved end residues are part of each CDR3. The D gene is left open where the match is weak. Only part of the rows carry a size: once, few, many, or a class if the clone is expanded.

- | - | TRBJ1-5 | TRBV27 | TGTGCCAGCAGCCGCAGGTCGGGGTTCGGGCAGCCCCAGCATTTT | CASSRRSGFGQPQHF
- | many | TRBJ1-6 | TRBV4-2 | TGTGCCAGCAGCCAAGATCGTCTACCCCTCCACTTT | CASSQDRLPLHF
TRBD2 | many | TRBJ2-1 | TRBV7-3 | TGTGCCAGCAGGTCCACTAGCGGGAGGAACTACAATGAGCAGTTCTTC | CASRSTSGRNYNEQFF
- | many | TRBJ2-1 | TRBV28 | TGTGCCAGCAGTACCCGGACTGCCAATGAGCAGTTCTTC | CASSTRTANEQFF
- | - | TRBJ2-2 | TRBV30 | TGTGCCTGGAGCGCCAGACTGAACACCGGGGAGCTGTTTTTT | CAWSARLNTGELFF
- | many | TRBJ2-3 | TRBV28 | TGTGCCAGCAGTTTCCCCCTGGGAACTAGCACAGATACGCAGTATTTT | CASSFPLGTSTDTQYF
TRBD2 | many | TRBJ2-5 | TRBV11-1 | TGTGCCAGCAGCTCCACCCGGGGGGAGCAAGAGACCCAGTACTTC | CASSSTRGEQETQYF
- | - | TRBJ1-2 | TRBV5-1 | TGCGCCAGCAGCTTTGGGGGGCTGGAATATGGCTACACCTTC | CASSFGGLEYGYTF
- | many | TRBJ2-3 | TRBV7-9 | TGTGCCAGCAGCTTAGATGTCGGGGGCACAGATACGCAGTATTTT | CASSLDVGGTDTQYF
TRBD2 | once | TRBJ2-1 | TRBV2 | TGTGCCAGCAATCGACTAGCGGGACCCTACAATGAGCAGTTCTTC | CASNRLAGPYNEQFF
TRBD1 | many | TRBJ2-1 | TRBV5-1 | TGCGCCAGCAGCTCGGGACAGGGGGCGAGCTCCTACAATGAGCAGTTCTTC | CASSSGQGASSYNEQFF
- | few | TRBJ2-3 | TRBV30 | TGTGCCTGGAGTCAAGTGTTGGGGACAGATACGCAGTATTTT | CAWSQVLGTDTQYF
- | - | TRBJ2-2 | TRBV20-1 | TGCGGTGCTAGAGATAGGACCGCCACGAACACCGGGGAGCTGTTTTTT | CGARDRTATNTGELFF
TRBD2 | many | TRBJ2-7 | TRBV12-3/TRBV12-4 | TGTGCCAGCAGTTTCGGGCTAGCGGGAGAAGAGCAGTACTTC | CASSFGLAGEEQYF
- | once | TRBJ1-3 | TRBV6-2/TRBV6-3 | - | CASSSSGQGATGNTIYF
- | few | TRBJ2-1 | TRBV19 | TGTGCCAGTAGTATCCCCCGCGGGTTGAACAATGAGCAGTTCTTC | CASSIPRGLNNEQFF
TRBD1 | many | TRBJ1-1 | TRBV7-2 | TGTGCCAGCAGCTTATTTCAGGGGGCTAGAAACACTGAAGCTTTCTTT | CASSLFQGARNTEAFF
- | few | TRBJ1-1 | TRBV29-1 | TGCAGCGCCGATCACGCCACTGAAGCTTTCTTT | CSADHATEAFF
- | few | TRBJ2-7 | TRBV5-4 | TGTGCCAGCAGTCCGGAGGGAGACAGGTCCTACGAGCAGTACTTC | CASSPEGDRSYEQYF
- | - | TRBJ2-3 | TRBV2 | TGTGCCAGCAGTGAGGGAGGGGGCGGAGATACGCAGTATTTT | CASSEGGGGDTQYF
- | many | TRBJ2-7 | TRBV20-1 | TGCAGTGCTAGAGAAACCGGGAGCTACGAGCAGTACTTC | CSARETGSYEQYF
TRBD1 | many | TRBJ1-1 | TRBV4-1 | TGCGCCAGCAGCCAAGATTATCGGACAGGGACTTTCTTT | CASSQDYRTGTFF
- | few | TRBJ2-3 | TRBV9 | TGTGCCAGCAGCGTAGGCCCCCCAGATACGCAGTATTTT | CASSVGPPDTQYF
- | - | TRBJ2-6 | TRBV6-2/TRBV6-3 | TGTGCCAGCAGTTACTCCGGGGTTTCAGGGGCCAACGTCCTGACTTTC | CASSYSGVSGANVLTF
TRBD2 | many | TRBJ2-1 | TRBV3-1 | TGTGCCAGCAGCCAAAGGCGGGAGAACAATGAGCAGTTCTTC | CASSQRRENNEQFF
TRBD1 | - | TRBJ2-1 | TRBV12-3/TRBV12-4 | TGTGCCAGCAGGCTGGGACAGGGGCGGAATGAGCAGTTCTTC | CASRLGQGRNEQFF
TRBD1 | many | TRBJ2-5 | TRBV7-2 | TGTGCCAGCAGCCCTCGGACAGGGTCCGAGACCCAGTACTTC | CASSPRTGSETQYF
TRBD1 | many | TRBJ2-7 | TRBV27 | TGTGCCAGCAGCCAAAAGGGGCTGGCAGGGGGCACCTCCTACGAGCAGTACTTC | CASSQKGLAGGTSYEQYF
- | many | TRBJ1-4 | TRBV2 | TGTGCCAGCAGTGAAGGAGGGGGGCGCGAAGAAAAACTGTTTTTT | CASSEGGGREEKLFF
- | - | TRBJ2-1 | TRBV10-3 | TGTGCCATCAGTGGGGGAGAGGAGGGGCAGTTCTTC | CAISGGEEGQFF
- | many | TRBJ2-5 | TRBV5-1 | TGCGCCAGCAGCCGGGGCGCAGAGACCCAGTACTTC | CASSRGAETQYF
TRBD1 | many | TRBJ2-7 | TRBV3-1 | TGTGCCAGCAGCCAACAGGGGGCGGGCGAGCAGTACTTC | CASSQQGAGEQYF
TRBD2 | many | TRBJ2-1 | TRBV20-1 | TGCAGTGCTGGACTAGCGGGAGGCGTTGAGCAGTTCTTC | CSAGLAGGVEQFF
- | - | TRBJ1-4 | TRBV3-1 | TGTGCCAGCAGCCAAAGCGGCTCTAATGAAAAACTGTTTTTT | CASSQSGSNEKLFF
TRBD1 | many | TRBJ2-2 | TRBV28 | TGTGCCAGCAGTCGCTCCGACAGGGACACCGGGGAGCTGTTTTTT | CASSRSDRDTGELFF
- | many | TRBJ1-2 | TRBV7-2 | TGTGCCAGCAGCCACGACCGGAACTATGGCTACACCTTC | CASSHDRNYGYTF
- | many | TRBJ2-5 | TRBV3-1 | TGTGCCAGCAGCCAAGCCGCCGTAGGCCAACAAGAGACCCAGTACTTC | CASSQAAVGQQETQYF
- | few | TRBJ1-4 | TRBV24-1 | TGTGCCACCAGTCAGGGCTCGCCGGGGGCTAATGAAAAACTGTTTTTT | CATSQGSPGANEKLFF
- | few | TRBJ2-1 | TRBV20-1 | TGCAGTGCTAGCGGTTTCAGGAACAATGAGCAGTTCTTC | CSASGFRNNEQFF
- | many | TRBJ2-2 | TRBV12-3/TRBV12-4 | TGTGCCAGCAGTTTTACCGGGGGCGGTAACACCGGGGAGCTGTTTTTT | CASSFTGGGNTGELFF
TRBD1 | - | TRBJ1-1 | TRBV28 | TGTGCCAGCAGGACAGGGGGTTTGGTTAGAGCTTTCTTT | CASRTGGLVRAFF